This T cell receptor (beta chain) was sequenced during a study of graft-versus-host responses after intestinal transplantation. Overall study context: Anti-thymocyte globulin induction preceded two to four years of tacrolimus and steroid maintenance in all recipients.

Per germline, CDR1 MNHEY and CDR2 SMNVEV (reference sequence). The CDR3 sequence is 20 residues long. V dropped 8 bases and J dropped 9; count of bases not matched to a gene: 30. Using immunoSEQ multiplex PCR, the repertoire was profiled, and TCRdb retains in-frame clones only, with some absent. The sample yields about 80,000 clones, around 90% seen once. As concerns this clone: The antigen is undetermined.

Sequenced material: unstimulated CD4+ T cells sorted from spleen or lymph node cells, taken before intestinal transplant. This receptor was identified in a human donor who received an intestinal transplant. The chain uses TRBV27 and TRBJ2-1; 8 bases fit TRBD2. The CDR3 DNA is TGTGCCAGCGGGTCCTACATCGGTAGTGGGGGGCTAGCGGGCCTGAGTGAGCAGTTCTTC. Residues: CASGSYIGSGGLAGLSEQFF.